This TCR beta chain was obtained from a study of cytomegalovirus exposure and HLA in healthy donors. The donors were in the roughly 130-subject validation cohort, distinct from the approximately 700-subject first cohort. Generated by immunoSEQ multiplex PCR, the TCRdb table keeps only in-frame clones and is missing some. The sample includes about 250,000 clones, less than 90% of them seen just once. V gave up 4 bases and J gave up 6 bases; unmatched junction bases: 14. The CDR3 is 18 amino acids. CDR1 MGHRA and CDR2 YSYEKL come from the germline V gene. On this clone itself: Its antigen is not identified.

Study-wide findings and caveats: A few CMV-associated chains proved CMV antigen-specific in vitro. Fewer than 200 TCR beta chains were listed as cytomegalovirus-associated. A classifier reportedly called cytomegalovirus status with high sensitivity and specificity.

The sequence derives from a man between 18 and 35 years old in good health and CMV-seropositive. Source material: PBMCs. The V call is TRBV4-1, the J call TRBJ2-2; TRBD1 agrees at 10 bases. CDR3 bases: TGCGCCAGCAGCCCCTTGACAGGGGGCGGGAGTCAAGCCGGGGAGCTGTTTTTT. This sequence encodes CASSPLTGGGSQAGELFF.